These 19 T cell receptor beta chains originate from one sample sequenced in a study of identical twins (dated by TCRdb to the mid-2010s). The library was obtained by 5' RACE. Sequencing relied on an Illumina HiSeq 2000. In TCRdb, the public reads were trimmed at Q25 with fastp and aligned with MiXCR, with productive beta chains retained. Each entry merges the rows of one CDR3 protein and shows their most common DNA and genes. The sample records around 240,000 distinct CDR3 sequences, 8% to 11% of which are singletons. The ten most abundant clones make up about 9% of the sample. Sequenced material: memory T cells sorted from blood. The meaning of the sample's cell subset or site label: CD45RO+ enriched T cells. These receptors all stem from a man in his fifties in good health.

This clonotype was seen many times. V and J are TRBV12-3 or TRBV12-4 and TRBJ2-7; 7 bases line up with TRBD2. V was clipped by 0 bases and J by 5 bases; unmatched bases: 7. There are 15 residues in the CDR3. Here the CDR3 DNA reads TGTGCCAGCAGTTTAGCGGGAGGGCAGAGCGACGAGCAGTACTTC. Protein product: CASSLAGGQSDEQYF.

This chain joins TRBV20-1 and TRBJ1-5; D gene ambiguous. The CDR3 has 15 amino acids. V lost 3 bases and J 1 base, leaving 13 bases between the germline ends. From germline, CDR1 is DFQATT and CDR2 SNEGSKA (reference sequence). The CDR3 reads CSASPPAGSNQPQHF. The CDR3 region has the DNA TGCAGTGCTAGTCCCCCTGCGGGGAGCAATCAGCCCCAGCATTTT.

Points on this clonotype: This may stem from a read error, because a much larger clone lies one nucleotide away. No conserved phenylalanine or tryptophan is present at the end of the CDR3, so a read error is the likely explanation. The gene calls are TRBV7-2 and TRBJ2-5, with D possibly called TRBD1 or TRBD2 (5 bases each). Germline CDR1 SGHTA, CDR2 FQGNSA. The CDR3 spans 15 residues. Between the trimmed V and J ends, which lost 0 bases and 5 bases, there was a span of 13 bases. CDR3 bases: TGTGCCAGCAGCTTAGCGGGACCGGGAAGGGAGACCCAGTACTTA. Translating it yields CASSLAGPGRETQYL.

This clonotype has at least ten counts. The chain employs TRBV7-2 and TRBJ2-1; D ambiguous. V shed 1 base and J shed 3 bases, with 10 bases lying between them. The CDR3 consists of 15 residues. Germline loops: CDR1 SGHTA, CDR2 FQGNSA. The DNA for the CDR3 is TGTGCCAGCAGCTTAGATTGGCCAGGCTACAATGAGCAGTTCTTC. Its translation is CASSLDWPGYNEQFF.

The chain combines TRBV20-1 with TRBJ2-1, with 7 bases lining up with TRBD2. J was trimmed by 3 bases and V by 0 bases; bases with no gene match: 8. The CDR3 is 16 residues long. In germline, CDR1 is DFQATT, CDR2 SNEGSKA (reference sequence). The CDR3 DNA follows: TGCAGTGCTAGAGATCGGGCTAGCGGAAACTACAATGAGCAGTTCTTC. Translating gives CSARDRASGNYNEQFF.

This clonotype occurred many times. V is TRBV27 and J is TRBJ2-1, with TRBD2 identical over 8 bases. With V trimmed by 7 bases and J by 6 bases, 11 bases remained unmatched. CDR1 and CDR2 from the germline V gene are MNHEY and SMNVEV (reference sequence). The CDR3 has 15 amino acids. The CDR3, as DNA: TGTGCCAGCAAAACCCTGAGCGGGAGTAGCAATGAGCAGTTCTTC. This codes for CASKTLSGSSNEQFF.

This clonotype was counted between two and nine times. The chain joins TRBV25-1 to TRBJ1-3, with a weak D call TRBD1 (6 bases). Germline CDR1 is MGHDK and CDR2 is SYGVNS. The CDR3 runs 15 residues. Trimming removed 6 bases at V and 4 bases at J, with 16 bases between. CDR3 region: CASSHPGALGNTIYF. As DNA, the CDR3 is TGTGCCAGCAGCCATCCGGGGGCTTTGGGAAACACCATATATTTT.

The V gene is TRBV3-1, the J gene TRBJ2-6; 7 bases are shared with TRBD1. The CDR3 has 17 amino acids. The V segment lost 4 bases and the J segment 1 base; nucleotides outside the gene matches: 7. CDR1 and CDR2 from the germline V gene are LGHDT and YNNKEL (reference sequence). CDR3 amino acids: CASSRWDSQSGANVLTF. The CDR3 coding sequence is TGTGCCAGCAGCCGCTGGGACAGCCAATCTGGGGCCAACGTCCTGACTTTC.

At least ten counts were recorded for this clonotype. The gene calls are TRBV5-1 and TRBJ1-2; D uncertain. V lost 4 bases to trimming and J lost 6 bases, with 13 bases between them. The CDR3 spans 13 residues. Germline CDR1 and CDR2: SGHRS and YFSETQ. The CDR3 bases are TGCGCCAGCAGCCAAGGAGACTCGGATGGCTACACCTTC. Protein product: CASSQGDSDGYTF.

This clonotype came up many times. V gene TRBV6-2 or TRBV6-3 combines with J gene TRBJ2-7; D possibly corresponds to TRBD1 (5 bases). CDR1 is MNHEY, CDR2 SVGEGT, per germline. The CDR3 length is 14 residues. V lost 6 bases, J lost 2 bases, and 14 bases lay in between. CDR3 bases: TGTGCCAGCAGCCACCTCCAGGGTGCCTACGAGCAGTACTTC. It encodes CASSHLQGAYEQYF.

This clonotype has at least ten counts. V is TRBV5-1 and J is TRBJ2-3; TRBD1 matches at 7 bases. CDR3 length: 14 residues. The germline CDR1 and CDR2 sequences are SGHRS and YFSETQ. The V gene end was trimmed by 7 bases and the J gene end by 2 bases; junction bases not matched to a gene: 7. The DNA for the CDR3 is TGCGCCAGCGCGACAGGGTCCCACACAGATACGCAGTATTTT. This encodes CASATGSHTDTQYF. The full variable domain, completed using reference TRBV5-1 and TRBJ2-3, is KAGVTQTPRYLIKTRGQQVTLSCSPISGHRSVSWYQQTPGQGLQFLFEYFSETQRNKGNFPGRFSGRQFSNSRSEMNVSTLELGDSALYLCASATGSHTDTQYFGPGTRLTVL.

This clonotype was seen many times. The chain links TRBV5-1 to TRBJ2-5; D is perhaps TRBD1 or TRBD2 (5 bases each). V was shortened by 5 bases and J by 3 bases, with 14 bases between the two germline ends. CDR1 and CDR2 from the germline V gene are SGHRS and YFSETQ. This CDR3 spans 14 amino acids. CDR3 sequence reads: CASRFGTLKETQYF. CDR3 nucleotides: TGCGCCAGCAGGTTTGGGACGTTAAAAGAGACCCAGTACTTC. The full variable domain, completed using reference TRBV5-1 and TRBJ2-5, is KAGVTQTPRYLIKTRGQQVTLSCSPISGHRSVSWYQQTPGQGLQFLFEYFSETQRNKGNFPGRFSGRQFSNSRSEMNVSTLELGDSALYLCASRFGTLKETQYFGPGTRLLVL.

This chain joins TRBV27 and TRBJ2-5, with 8 bases fitting TRBD2. Germline values: CDR1 MNHEY, CDR2 SMNVEV (reference sequence). V was pared by 4 bases and J by 5 bases, with 15 bases of the junction left unmatched. There are 17 residues in the CDR3. CDR3 nucleotide sequence: TGTGCCAGCAGTTCTTCCCTTGGGACTAGAGTCCGGGAGACCCAGTACTTC. Translation gives CASSSSLGTRVRETQYF.

This clonotype was seen only a few times. The chain combines TRBV18 with TRBJ2-2; TRBD2 agrees at 8 bases. Germline V gives CDR1 KGHSH, CDR2 LQKENI. The junction had 11 bases not matched to a gene; V was cut back by 3 bases and J by 2 bases. The CDR3 loop spans 18 amino acids. In nucleotides, the CDR3 is TGTGCCAGCTCACCTGTTACTTCCGGGACTAGTAACACCGGGGAGCTGTTTTTT. Translation gives CASSPVTSGTSNTGELFF.

The chain couples TRBV10-3 to TRBJ2-1; TRBD2 might be the D (5 bases). The CDR3 is 13 residues long. The germline V gene has CDR1 ENHRY and CDR2 SYGVKD. With 4 bases removed from V and 6 bases from J, the gap between germline ends came to 10 bases. The CDR3 here is CAISVTAVNEQFF. The CDR3 bases are TGTGCCATCAGTGTCACAGCGGTCAATGAGCAGTTCTTC.

The V gene is TRBV2, the J gene TRBJ2-2; D call uncertain. This CDR3 contains 14 residues. Germline V gives CDR1 SNHLY, CDR2 FYNNEI. V dropped 3 bases and J dropped 5 bases, with 10 bases sitting between them. The CDR3 region has the DNA TGTGCCAGCAGTGAGGACCCCGGAACCGGGGAGCTGTTTTTT. Amino acids: CASSEDPGTGELFF.

The table lists this clonotype with a few counts. The chain links TRBV7-9 to TRBJ2-3, with a possible D match to TRBD2 (5 bases). There are 13 residues in the CDR3. CDR1 is SEHNR, CDR2 FQNEAQ, per germline (reference sequence). Trimming pared 5 bases from V and 7 bases from J, leaving 13 bases between. The CDR3 region is CASSLGGSYTQYF. The DNA of the CDR3 is TGTGCCAGCAGCCTAGGAGGAAGTTATACGCAGTATTTT.

The chain combines TRBV6-5 with TRBJ2-3, with 7 positions matching TRBD2. This CDR3 region has 17 residues. The trim removed 2 bases at V and 1 base at J, leaving 9 bases unmatched. Germline CDR1 reads MNHEY; CDR2 reads SVGAGI. The CDR3 sequence is CASSYELPGRGTDTQYF. Here the CDR3 DNA reads TGTGCCAGCAGTTACGAACTGCCAGGGAGGGGCACAGATACGCAGTATTTT.

A few counts support this clonotype. J is TRBJ1-5 and V is TRBV7-2; 9 bases are shared with TRBD1. Trimming removed 5 bases from V and 4 bases from J; junction bases left unmatched: 6. The CDR3 is 15 amino acids. Germline V gives CDR1 SGHTA, CDR2 FQGNSA. The DNA of the CDR3 is TGTGCCAGCAGCCCGGGACAGGGTCCTAATCAGCCCCAGCATTTT. Residues: CASSPGQGPNQPQHF.